The clone carrying this T cell receptor (beta chain) showed up just a few times. As yet, its antigen is unknown. This sample is drawn from a study of blood T cells in healthy people across ages. Regarding the study as a whole: As age increased, TCR beta diversity per million T cells fell in a roughly linear fashion. Long-lived and aged donors differed, with more naive CD4+ cells and higher diversity in the long-lived.

Whenever a sample was processed, at least 7 million PBMCs were isolated. The CDR3 covers 14 residues. The ends were cut back, 4 bases at V and 5 bases at J, with 14 bases in the middle. Germline CDR1 reads MNHEY; CDR2 reads SVGEGT. A J-beta primer mix and a sample-barcoded 5' primer were used in a second PCR of about 6 to 12 cycles. All samples yielded 2.5 million or more CDR3-containing paired-end reads. One entry per CDR3 protein, called by TCRdb with MiXCR from the 5' RACE reads. The data show 550,000 to 700,000 distinct CDR3 sequences, roughly a quarter seen once. The J gene is TRBJ2-5, the V gene TRBV6-2 or TRBV6-3; D unclear. The sequenced material came from blood. This TCR came from a woman aged 65 to 85 in good health. This chain's CDR3 is CASSLIVGPETQYF. The CDR3 DNA reads as TGTGCCAGCAGTTTAATAGTCGGACCGGAGACCCAGTACTTC.